Presented here are 3 T cell receptor beta chains from one specimen sequenced in a study of blood T cell repertoires in COVID-19. The assay was immunoSEQ multiplex PCR, and TCRdb's table has in-frame clones only and misses some. This table holds tens of thousands of clones, around 85% found once. Material for sequencing was peripheral blood. The receptors come from a woman older than 75 with active or convalescent COVID-19.

This clone was recorded a few times. V usage is TRBV7-2 and J usage is TRBJ2-5; tentatively, D is TRBD1 (6 bases). The CDR3 consists of 14 residues. V lost 6 bases and J 2 bases, leaving 13 bases between the germline ends. Looked up from germline, CDR1 is SGHTA and CDR2 is FQGNSA. The CDR3 DNA is TGTGCCAGCAGACGATACAGGGAACAAGAGACCCAGTACTTC. Translation gives CASRRYREQETQYF.

This chain uses TRBV7-2 with TRBJ2-3, with 12 bases identical to TRBD2. From germline, CDR1 is SGHTA and CDR2 FQGNSA. V lost 5 bases and J lost 3; bases outside the gene matches: 6. The CDR3 is 16 residues long. This CDR3 reads CASSQGTSGPTDTQYF. For the CDR3, the DNA is TGTGCCAGCAGCCAGGGGACTAGCGGGCCAACAGATACGCAGTATTTT.

In DNA form, the CDR3 reads TGCGCCAGCAGCCCACGACTAGCGGGAGTATCCAATGAGCAGTTCTTC. Amino acid sequence: CASSPRLAGVSNEQFF. The chain joins TRBV5-1 to TRBJ2-1; 12 bases are a match to TRBD2. Germline CDR1 reads SGHRS; CDR2 reads YFSETQ. This CDR3 spans 16 amino acids. V was pared by 4 bases and J by 6 bases, with 8 bases of the junction left unmatched.